These 2 T cell receptor beta chains were sequenced from one sample in a study of shared clonotypes between healthy human individuals (dated by TCRdb to 2020 to 2021). Library construction relied on the immunoSEQ multiplex PCR assay. This is the immuneACCESS table as TCRdb keeps it, with only in-frame sequences that have V and J called. A part of the clones is gone; compared with another copy, unresolved V genes explain less than half, and the rest is unexplained. This sample has a few million clones in its table, and over 85% of those were observed once. The top ten hold about 0.39% of the sample. Specimen: naive CD4+ T cells from PBMCs. Explained via the paper, the cell subset or site label denotes: CD45RA+ positively selected. Source of these receptors: a man younger than 30 in good health. Some clones in this sample may be carry-over from other donors' samples.

This chain joins TRBV4-1 and TRBJ2-1; 8 bases align to TRBD1. Trimming cost V 1 base and J 0 bases; bases outside gene matches: 17. The CDR3 contains 21 residues. Per the germline V gene, CDR1 is MGHRA and CDR2 is YSYEKL. The CDR3: CASSQGRQGSGPLSSYNEQFF. In DNA, the CDR3 is TGCGCCAGCAGCCAAGGTAGACAGGGGAGTGGTCCACTCAGCTCCTACAATGAGCAGTTCTTC.

This chain uses TRBV4-1 with TRBJ2-7; D might be TRBD2 (6 bases). The CDR3 contains 16 residues. CDR1 is MGHRA and CDR2 is YSYEKL in the germline V gene. V was clipped by 0 bases and J by 3 bases, with 15 bases between them. Here the CDR3 DNA reads TGCGCCAGCAGCCAAGATCTATGGAGGGCGGGCTACGAGCAGTACTTC. This translates into CASSQDLWRAGYEQYF.